These 4 T cell receptor beta chains were all obtained from the same sample, sequenced in a study of shared clonotypes between healthy human individuals. Sequencing used immunoSEQ multiplex PCR; TCRdb keeps in-frame clones, though not all of them. The sample holds around 1.9 million clones, approximately 94% seen once. Naive CD8 isolation took CD45RO-negative cells positively selected for CCR7 and excluded terminally differentiated effector memory CD45RA+ cells. Material: naive CD8+ T cells from PBMCs. The receptors come from a man aged 18-30 years in good health. Some clones in this sample may be carry-over from other donors' samples.

A remark on this clone: Other DNA sequences of this sample code for an identical CDR3. The V call is TRBV4-1, the J call TRBJ1-5; unclear D gene. V was clipped by 0 bases and J by 7 bases, with 7 bases between them. This CDR3 region has 13 residues. CDR1 is MGHRA, CDR2 YSYEKL, per germline. The CDR3 sequence is CASSQDWRQPQHF. The CDR3 region has the DNA TGCGCCAGCAGCCAAGATTGGCGGCAGCCCCAGCATTTT.

The chain joins TRBV9 to TRBJ2-7; 8 nucleotides agree with TRBD1. The length of the CDR3 is 15 residues. CDR1 SGDLS and CDR2 YYNGEE come from the germline V gene. The V gene end was trimmed by 4 bases and the J gene end by 5 bases; junction bases not matched to a gene: 11. CDR3 in DNA: TGTGCCAGCAGCATGACGCAGGGGGCTGGGGACGAGCAGTACTTC. Residues: CASSMTQGAGDEQYF.

The gene calls are TRBV30 and TRBJ2-3, with 9 bases fitting TRBD1. This CDR3 has 17 residues. From germline, CDR1 is GTSNPN and CDR2 SVGIG (reference sequence). The junction had 15 bases not matched to a gene; V was cut back by 3 bases and J by 5 bases. The CDR3 is CAWSVPRQGVRGDTQYF. The CDR3 region has the DNA TGTGCCTGGAGCGTACCCCGACAGGGGGTGAGGGGAGATACGCAGTATTTT.

CDR3: CASSVGRQETQYF. For the CDR3, the DNA is TGTGCCAGCAGCGTAGGTAGGCAAGAGACCCAGTACTTC. The chain uses TRBV7-9 and TRBJ2-5; D remains unclear. CDR3 length: 13 residues. Germline assignment: CDR1 SEHNR and CDR2 FQNEAQ (reference sequence). V dropped 5 bases and J dropped 2 bases, with 9 bases sitting between them.